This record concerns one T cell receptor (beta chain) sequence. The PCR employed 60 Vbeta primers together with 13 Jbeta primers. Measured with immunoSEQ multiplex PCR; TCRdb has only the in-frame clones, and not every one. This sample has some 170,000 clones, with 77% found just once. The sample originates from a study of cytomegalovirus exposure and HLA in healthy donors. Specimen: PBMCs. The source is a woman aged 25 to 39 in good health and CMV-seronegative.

The CDR3 region is CASSLILADYGYTF. CDR3 DNA sequence: TGTGCCAGCAGCTTAATCTTGGCAGACTATGGCTACACCTTC. The chain uses TRBV5-4 and TRBJ1-2; D unresolved. CDR1 and CDR2 from the germline V gene are SGHNT and YYREEE (reference sequence). Trimming removed 2 bases at V and 3 bases at J, with 11 bases between. CDR3 length equals 14 residues.